The 22 T cell receptor beta chains presented below share a single source sample, sequenced in a study of early T cells in non-severe SARS-CoV-2 infection. TCRdb recomputed calls from the 5' RACE reads with MiXCR, one row per CDR3 protein. The sample lists some 56,000 distinct CDR3 sequences; about 14% were seen once. The sample here was whole blood, taken at baseline. The receptors originated from an adult who was a healthcare worker with PCR-confirmed SARS-CoV-2 infection or an uninfected control (not recorded which).

This clonotype came up a few times. The gene calls are TRBV7-2 and TRBJ2-3; 13 nucleotides line up with TRBD2. The CDR3 is 14 amino acids. Per germline, CDR1 SGHTA and CDR2 FQGNSA. The trim removed 3 bases at V and 14 bases at J, leaving 8 bases unmatched. In DNA, the CDR3 is TGTGCCAGCAGCTTGACTAGCGGGGGGCCGGGATGGTATTTT. This translates into CASSLTSGGPGWYF.

The chain combines TRBV5-1 with TRBJ1-1, with D perhaps matching TRBD1 (6 bases). In germline, CDR1 is SGHRS, CDR2 YFSETQ. V was clipped by 4 bases and J by 3 bases, with 13 bases between them. The CDR3 has 14 residues. CDR3 region: CASSQGMGDTEAFF. CDR3 in DNA: TGCGCCAGCAGCCAGGGGATGGGAGACACTGAAGCTTTCTTT.

This clonotype was seen once. The CDR3, as DNA: TGTGCCAGCAGGAGACTACTCAGCACAGATACGCAGTATTTT. It is translated as CASRRLLSTDTQYF. The chain carries TRBV12-3 or TRBV12-4 and TRBJ2-3; D might be TRBD2 (5 bases). The length of the CDR3 is 14 residues. Trimming shortened V by 6 bases and J by 0 bases, and 10 bases separated the two germline ends.

This clonotype was counted a few times. V and J are TRBV9 and TRBJ2-7, with a possible D match to TRBD1 (6 bases). The germline gives CDR1 SGDLS, CDR2 YYNGEE. Trimming removed 4 bases from V and 2 bases from J, with 10 bases in between. The CDR3 is 13 residues long. CDR3: CASSLGGTYEQYF. The DNA of the CDR3 is TGTGCCAGCAGCCTTGGGGGCACCTACGAGCAGTACTTC.

This clonotype was observed many times. The rearrangement uses TRBV20-1 and TRBJ2-2; TRBD2 matches at 10 bases. Germline CDR1 and CDR2: DFQATT and SNEGSKA (reference sequence). This CDR3 contains 16 residues. Unmatched junction bases numbered 10, after V lost 3 bases and J lost 6 bases. CDR3: CSASDFLAGDSGELFF. The CDR3 coding sequence is TGCAGTGCTAGTGATTTTCTAGCGGGGGATTCCGGGGAGCTGTTTTTT.

V usage is TRBV7-9 and J usage is TRBJ2-1; D remains unclear. CDR3 length: 11 amino acids. The germline gives CDR1 SEHNR, CDR2 FQNEAQ (reference sequence). The V end was cut by 0 bases, the J end by 9 bases, with 3 bases between. In nucleotides, the CDR3 is TGTGCCAGCAGCTTAGCGGCTGAGCAGTTCTTC. This translates into CASSLAAEQFF.

In nucleotides, the CDR3 is TGTGCCAGCAGTTCGCCCGGACTAGCGGGGGGGCCAAATGAGCAGTTCTTC. As protein: CASSSPGLAGGPNEQFF. The rearrangement links TRBV27 to TRBJ2-1; the match to TRBD2 covers 15 bases. The length of the CDR3 is 17 residues. The J segment lost 7 bases and the V segment lost 4 bases, leaving 8 bases of the junction unmatched. Germline V CDR1 and CDR2: MNHEY, SMNVEV (reference sequence).

This clonotype was recorded once. This chain joins TRBV6-5 and TRBJ2-7; 9 bases agree with TRBD1. The CDR3 totals 14 residues. V lost 6 bases, J lost 7 bases, and 10 bases stayed unmatched. Germline V gene sequence: CDR1 MNHEY, CDR2 SVGAGI. CDR3 DNA sequence: TGTGCCAGCAGCCCGGGACAGGGTCTCGGTGAGCAGTACTTC. Its protein product is CASSPGQGLGEQYF.

The chain has TRBV7-2 and TRBJ2-1, with D perhaps TRBD2 (5 bases). V was shortened by 5 bases and J by 0 bases, with 8 bases between the two germline ends. This CDR3 region has 14 residues. CDR1 and CDR2 from the germline V gene are SGHTA and FQGNSA. For the CDR3, the DNA is TGTGCCAGCAGCCCGCGGGTCTCCTACAATGAGCAGTTCTTC. Its translation is CASSPRVSYNEQFF.

The J gene is TRBJ2-2, the V gene TRBV7-6; the D is unclear. The CDR3 runs 13 residues. The ends were cut back, 5 bases at V and 5 bases at J, with 9 bases in the middle. CDR1 SGHVS and CDR2 FNYEAQ come from the germline V gene. The CDR3 bases are TGTGCCAGCAGCGTGACCCAAACCGGGGAGCTGTTTTTT. It codes for CASSVTQTGELFF.

This rearrangement joins TRBV3-1 to TRBJ2-1, with D unclear. V was trimmed by 0 bases and J by 4 bases, leaving 7 bases between them. The V gene's germline CDR1 is LGHDT and CDR2 YNNKEL (reference sequence). The length of the CDR3 is 14 residues. In nucleotides, the CDR3 is TGTGCCAGCAGCCAAGACCCCCCGTACAATGAGCAGTTCTTC. This sequence encodes CASSQDPPYNEQFF.

This clonotype was seen repeatedly, ten times or more. The CDR3 spells CASSLQGPGNTIYF. In DNA form, the CDR3 reads TGTGCCAGCAGTTTGCAGGGGCCGGGAAACACCATATATTTT. V usage is TRBV28 and J usage is TRBJ1-3; perhaps TRBD1 as D (6 bases). The V end was cut by 3 bases, the J end by 4 bases, with 10 bases between. Germline lookup yields CDR1 MDHEN and CDR2 SYDVKM. There are 14 residues in the CDR3.

The chain carries TRBV20-1 and TRBJ2-3; the D gene is possibly TRBD1 (6 bases). The CDR3 totals 14 residues. V lost 4 bases to trimming and J lost 2 bases, with 13 bases between them. The V gene's germline CDR1 is DFQATT and CDR2 SNEGSKA (reference sequence). In nucleotides, the CDR3 is TGCAGTGCTACAGGGGTTCTCCTCACAGATACGCAGTATTTT. Residues: CSATGVLLTDTQYF.

The chain joins TRBV5-1 to TRBJ1-1; a possible D gene is TRBD1 (6 bases). This CDR3 contains 15 residues. Germline V gene data show CDR1 as SGHRS and CDR2 as YFSETQ. Trimming removed 4 bases at V and 1 base at J, with 14 bases between. The CDR3 sequence: CASSPLQGWNTEAFF. CDR3 DNA sequence: TGCGCCAGCAGCCCCCTACAGGGTTGGAACACTGAAGCTTTCTTT.

This clonotype was counted a few times. The gene calls are TRBV3-1 and TRBJ2-5; TRBD2 matches at 11 bases. Looked up from germline, CDR1 is LGHDT and CDR2 is YNNKEL (reference sequence). CDR3 length equals 15 residues. The junction had 4 bases not matched to a gene; V was cut back by 2 bases and J by 5 bases. CDR3 bases: TGTGCCAGCAGCCAAACTAGCGGGAGCAAGGAGACCCAGTACTTC. Residues: CASSQTSGSKETQYF.

The chain's CDR3 is CASSLRLNTEAFF. The CDR3 DNA reads TGTGCCAGCAGCTTAAGGCTTAACACTGAAGCTTTCTTT. V usage is TRBV7-8 and J usage is TRBJ1-1; D not certain. This CDR3 spans 13 amino acids. V was shortened by 2 bases and J by 2 bases, with 6 bases between the two germline ends. Germline CDR1 is SGHVS and CDR2 is FQNEAQ.

This rearrangement joins TRBV9 to TRBJ2-3; D remains ambiguous. V was shortened by 7 bases and J by 5 bases, with 11 bases between the two germline ends. The CDR3 loop spans 12 amino acids. Germline CDR1 reads SGDLS; CDR2 reads YYNGEE. CDR3 in amino acids: CASSDGRDTQYF. CDR3 coding DNA: TGTGCCAGCTCCGACGGACGAGATACGCAGTATTTT. The whole variable domain, filled in from reference TRBV9 and TRBJ2-3, reads DSGVTQTPKHLITATGQRVTLRCSPRSGDLSVYWYQQSLDQGLQFLIQYYNGEERAKGNILERFSAQQFPDLHSELNLSSLELGDSALYFCASSDGRDTQYFGPGTRLTVL.

The chain is built from TRBV6-5 and TRBJ2-7; 7 nucleotides agree with TRBD1. Germline V CDR1 and CDR2: MNHEY, SVGAGI. The CDR3 has 14 residues. The V segment lost 4 bases and the J segment 2 bases; nucleotides outside the gene matches: 5. The CDR3 DNA is TGTGCCAGCAGTTTGCAGACAGGGCCCTACGAGCAGTACTTC. Protein product: CASSLQTGPYEQYF.

In this sample, this clonotype turned up many times. The chain uses TRBV12-3 or TRBV12-4 and TRBJ1-4; D not resolved. The CDR3 consists of 16 residues. Between the trimmed V and J ends, which lost 5 bases and 0 bases, there was a span of 13 bases. CDR3 sequence: CASSMDEIATNEKLFF. In DNA, the CDR3 is TGTGCCAGCAGTATGGACGAAATCGCAACTAATGAAAAACTGTTTTTT.

This clonotype was seen once. The chain combines TRBV29-1 with TRBJ2-7; D call uncertain. The CDR3 spans 12 residues. Trimming cost V 3 bases and J 2 bases, with 8 bases left between them. Germline V gives CDR1 SQVTM, CDR2 ANQGSEA. The CDR3 protein is CSVEVNPYEQYF. The CDR3 nucleotides read TGCAGCGTTGAGGTCAACCCCTACGAGCAGTACTTC.

The table lists this clonotype with a few counts. The J gene is TRBJ2-3, the V gene TRBV6-6, with D maybe TRBD2 (5 bases). Germline V lookup: CDR1 MNHNY, CDR2 SVGAGI (reference sequence). V gave up 2 bases and J gave up 2 bases, with 11 bases separating them. The CDR3 runs 15 residues. The CDR3 region has the DNA TGTGCCAGCAGTTACCGGGAAGAGATCACAGATACGCAGTATTTT. This translates into CASSYREEITDTQYF.

This clonotype appeared a few times. The chain couples TRBV2 to TRBJ2-3; 8 bases are shared with TRBD2. V lost 7 bases, J lost 2 bases, and 8 bases stayed unmatched. The CDR3 covers 15 residues. The germline CDR1 and CDR2 sequences are SNHLY and FYNNEI. The CDR3 spells CASTDEAGVTDTQYF. DNA of the CDR3: TGTGCCAGCACGGACGAAGCGGGGGTCACAGATACGCAGTATTTT.